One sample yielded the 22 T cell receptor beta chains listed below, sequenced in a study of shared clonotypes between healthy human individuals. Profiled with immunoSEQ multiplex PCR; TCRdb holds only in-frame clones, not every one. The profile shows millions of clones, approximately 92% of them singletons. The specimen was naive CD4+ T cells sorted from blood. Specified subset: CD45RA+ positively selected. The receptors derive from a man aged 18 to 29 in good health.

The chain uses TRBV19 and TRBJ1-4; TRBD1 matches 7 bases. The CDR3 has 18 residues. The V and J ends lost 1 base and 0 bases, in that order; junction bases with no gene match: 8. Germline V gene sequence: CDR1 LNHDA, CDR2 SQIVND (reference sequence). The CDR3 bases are TGTGCCAGTAGTATAGCTATGGGACAGCTTGCAACTAATGAAAAACTGTTTTTT. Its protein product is CASSIAMGQLATNEKLFF.

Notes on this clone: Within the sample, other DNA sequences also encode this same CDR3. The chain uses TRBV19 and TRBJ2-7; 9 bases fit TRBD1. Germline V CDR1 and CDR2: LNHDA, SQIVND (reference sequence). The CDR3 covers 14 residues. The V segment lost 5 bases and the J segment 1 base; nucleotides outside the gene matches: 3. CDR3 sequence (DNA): TGTGCCAGTAGTGTGGGACAGGGATCCTACGAGCAGTACTTC. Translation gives CASSVGQGSYEQYF. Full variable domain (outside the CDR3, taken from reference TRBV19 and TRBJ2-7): DGGITQSPKYLFRKEGQNVTLSCEQNLNHDAMYWYRQDPGQGLRLIYYSQIVNDFQKGDIAEGYSVSREKKESFPLTVTSAQKNPTAFYLCASSVGQGSYEQYFGPGTRLTVT.

CDR3 in DNA: TGTGCCAGTCGATCCGGCGGGGGCCACACAGATACGCAGTATTTT. It translates to CASRSGGGHTDTQYF. The J gene is TRBJ2-3, the V gene TRBV19, with D tentatively TRBD2 (7 bases). CDR3 length: 15 residues. Trimming pared 8 bases from V and 2 bases from J, leaving 17 bases between. Germline CDR1 LNHDA, CDR2 SQIVND (reference sequence).

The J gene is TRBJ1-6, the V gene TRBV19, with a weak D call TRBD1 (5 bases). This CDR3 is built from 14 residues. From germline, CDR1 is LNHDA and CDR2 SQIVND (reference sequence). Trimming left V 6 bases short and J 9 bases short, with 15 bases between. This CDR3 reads CASSARVEGSPLHF. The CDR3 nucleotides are TGTGCCAGTAGCGCCAGGGTTGAGGGTTCACCCCTCCACTTT.

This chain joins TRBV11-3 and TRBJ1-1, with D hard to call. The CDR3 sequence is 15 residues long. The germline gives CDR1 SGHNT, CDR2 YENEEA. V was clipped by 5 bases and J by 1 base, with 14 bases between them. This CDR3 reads CASSIGQGENTEAFF. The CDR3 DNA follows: TGTGCCAGCAGCATCGGGCAAGGTGAGAACACTGAAGCTTTCTTT.

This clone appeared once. CDR3 bases: TGTGCCAGCTCACCGGAGGGACTAGCGGGAAGACGGTACTTC. Translated, it gives CASSPEGLAGRRYF. V gene TRBV18 combines with J gene TRBJ2-7; TRBD2 agrees at 13 bases. Germline V gene lookup returns CDR1 KGHSH and CDR2 LQKENI. The CDR3 contains 14 residues. V was clipped by 3 bases and J by 12 bases; unmatched bases: 8.

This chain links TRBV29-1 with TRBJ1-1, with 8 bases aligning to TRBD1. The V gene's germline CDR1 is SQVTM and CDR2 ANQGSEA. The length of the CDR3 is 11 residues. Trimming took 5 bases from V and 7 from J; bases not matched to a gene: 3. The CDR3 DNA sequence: TGCAGCGTTTACAGGGGGGGTGAAGCTTTCTTT. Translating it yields CSVYRGGEAFF. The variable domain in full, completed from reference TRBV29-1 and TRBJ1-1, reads SAVISQKPSRDICQRGTSLTIQCQVDSQVTMMFWYRQQPGQSLTLIATANQGSEATYESGFVIDKFPISRPNLTFSTLTVSNMSPEDSSIYLCSVYRGGEAFFGQGTRLTVV.

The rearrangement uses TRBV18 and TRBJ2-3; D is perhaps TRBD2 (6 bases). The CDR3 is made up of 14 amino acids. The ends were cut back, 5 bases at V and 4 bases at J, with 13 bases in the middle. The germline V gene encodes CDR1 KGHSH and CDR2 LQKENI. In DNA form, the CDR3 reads TGTGCCAGCTCAACCACCGCGGGGCCAGATACGCAGTATTTT. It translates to CASSTTAGPDTQYF.

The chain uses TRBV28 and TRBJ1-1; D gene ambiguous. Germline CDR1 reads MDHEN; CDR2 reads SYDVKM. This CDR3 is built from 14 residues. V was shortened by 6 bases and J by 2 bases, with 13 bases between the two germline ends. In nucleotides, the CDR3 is TGTGCCAGCAGGTCGGGTTCGCTAAACACTGAAGCTTTCTTT. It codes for CASRSGSLNTEAFF.

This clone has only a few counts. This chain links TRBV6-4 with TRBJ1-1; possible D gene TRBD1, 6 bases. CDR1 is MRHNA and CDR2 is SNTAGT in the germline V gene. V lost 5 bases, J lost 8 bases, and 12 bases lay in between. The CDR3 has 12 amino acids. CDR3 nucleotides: TGTGCCAGCAGTACAGGGATGGGAGAAGCTTTCTTT. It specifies CASSTGMGEAFF.

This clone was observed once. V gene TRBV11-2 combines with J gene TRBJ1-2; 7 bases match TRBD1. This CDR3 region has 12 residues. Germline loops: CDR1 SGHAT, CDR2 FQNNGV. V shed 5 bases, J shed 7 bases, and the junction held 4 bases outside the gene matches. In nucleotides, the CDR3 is TGTGCCAGCAGCGCCGGGACAGCTGGCTACACCTTC. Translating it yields CASSAGTAGYTF.

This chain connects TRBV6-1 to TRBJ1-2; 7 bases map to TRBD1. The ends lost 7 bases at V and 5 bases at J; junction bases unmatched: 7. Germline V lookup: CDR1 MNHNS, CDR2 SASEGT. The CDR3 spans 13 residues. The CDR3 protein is CASIARGAYGYTF. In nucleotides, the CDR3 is TGTGCCAGCATAGCCAGGGGGGCGTATGGCTACACCTTC.

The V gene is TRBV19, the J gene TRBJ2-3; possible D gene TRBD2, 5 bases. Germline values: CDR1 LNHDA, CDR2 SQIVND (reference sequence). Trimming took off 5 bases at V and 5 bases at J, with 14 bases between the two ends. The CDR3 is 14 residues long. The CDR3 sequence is CASSSGRGLDTQYF. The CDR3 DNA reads TGTGCCAGTAGTTCCGGACGAGGGCTAGATACGCAGTATTTT.

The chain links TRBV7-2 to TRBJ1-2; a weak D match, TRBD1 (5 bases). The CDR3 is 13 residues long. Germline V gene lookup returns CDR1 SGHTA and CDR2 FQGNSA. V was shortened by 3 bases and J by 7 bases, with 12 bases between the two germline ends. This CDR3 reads CASSFEGRGGYTF. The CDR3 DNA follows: TGTGCCAGCAGCTTTGAGGGGCGGGGTGGCTACACCTTC. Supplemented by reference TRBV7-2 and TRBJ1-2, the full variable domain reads GAGVSQSPSNKVTEKGKDVELRCDPISGHTALYWYRQSLGQGLEFLIYFQGNSAPDKSGLPSDRFSAERTGGSVSTLTIQRTQQEDSAVYLCASSFEGRGGYTFGSGTRLTVV.

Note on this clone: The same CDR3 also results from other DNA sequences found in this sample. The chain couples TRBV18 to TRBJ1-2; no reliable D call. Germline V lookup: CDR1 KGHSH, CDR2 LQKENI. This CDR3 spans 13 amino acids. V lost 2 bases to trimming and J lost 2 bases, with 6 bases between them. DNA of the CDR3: TGTGCCAGCTCACCAGGCTCGAACTATGGCTACACCTTC. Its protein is CASSPGSNYGYTF.

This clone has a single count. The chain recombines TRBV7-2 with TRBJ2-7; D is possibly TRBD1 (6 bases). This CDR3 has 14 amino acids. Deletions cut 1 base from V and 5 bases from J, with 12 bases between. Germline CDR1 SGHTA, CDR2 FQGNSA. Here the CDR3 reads CASSLGRQVHEQYF. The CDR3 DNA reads TGTGCCAGCAGCTTAGGGCGACAGGTTCACGAGCAGTACTTC.

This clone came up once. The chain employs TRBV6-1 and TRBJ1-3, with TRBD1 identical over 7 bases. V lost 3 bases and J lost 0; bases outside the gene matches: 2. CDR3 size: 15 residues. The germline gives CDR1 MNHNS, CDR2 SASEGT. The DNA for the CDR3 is TGTGCCAGCAGTGATCGGGACAGCTCTGGAAACACCATATATTTT. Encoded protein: CASSDRDSSGNTIYF.

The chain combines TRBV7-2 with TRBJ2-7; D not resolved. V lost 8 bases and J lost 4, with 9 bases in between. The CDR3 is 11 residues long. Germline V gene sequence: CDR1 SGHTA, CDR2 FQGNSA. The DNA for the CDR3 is TGTGCCAGCGGAGACCCGTACGAGCAGTACTTC. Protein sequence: CASGDPYEQYF.

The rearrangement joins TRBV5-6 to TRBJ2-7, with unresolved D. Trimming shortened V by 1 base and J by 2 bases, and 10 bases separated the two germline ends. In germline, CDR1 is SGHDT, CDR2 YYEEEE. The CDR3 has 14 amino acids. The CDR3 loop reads CASSLKVPPYEQYF. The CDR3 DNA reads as TGTGCCAGCAGCTTGAAAGTACCTCCCTACGAGCAGTACTTC.

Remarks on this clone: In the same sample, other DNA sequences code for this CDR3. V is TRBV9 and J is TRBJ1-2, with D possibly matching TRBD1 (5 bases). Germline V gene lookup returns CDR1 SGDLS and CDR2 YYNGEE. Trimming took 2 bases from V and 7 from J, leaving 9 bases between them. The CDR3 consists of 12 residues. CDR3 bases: TGTGCCAGCAGCGTGGCAGGGTCTGGCTACACCTTC. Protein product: CASSVAGSGYTF. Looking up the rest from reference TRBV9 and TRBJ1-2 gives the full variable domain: DSGVTQTPKHLITATGQRVTLRCSPRSGDLSVYWYQQSLDQGLQFLIQYYNGEERAKGNILERFSAQQFPDLHSELNLSSLELGDSALYFCASSVAGSGYTFGSGTRLTVV.

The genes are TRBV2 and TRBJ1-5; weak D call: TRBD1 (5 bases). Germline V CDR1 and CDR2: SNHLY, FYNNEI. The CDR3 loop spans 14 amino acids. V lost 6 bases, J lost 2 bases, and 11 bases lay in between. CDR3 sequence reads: CASRLGGGNQPQHF. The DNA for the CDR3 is TGTGCCAGCAGGTTGGGAGGGGGCAATCAGCCCCAGCATTTT. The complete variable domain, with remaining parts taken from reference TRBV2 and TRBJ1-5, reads EPEVTQTPSHQVTQMGQEVILRCVPISNHLYFYWYRQILGQKVEFLVSFYNNEISEKSEIFDDQFSVERPDGSNFTLKIRSTKLEDSAMYFCASRLGGGNQPQHFGDGTRLSIL.

CDR3 DNA sequence: TGTGCCAGTAACTCGGGACAGGGGAAGGTTTACGAGCAGTACTTC. It encodes CASNSGQGKVYEQYF. The chain combines TRBV27 with TRBJ2-7; 10 positions match TRBD1. The J segment lost 4 bases and the V segment lost 9 bases, leaving 12 bases of the junction unmatched. The CDR3 runs 15 residues. Germline V gives CDR1 MNHEY, CDR2 SMNVEV (reference sequence).